This entry lists 11 T cell receptor beta chains sequenced from one sample in a study of T cells in Graves' hyperthyroidism and ophthalmopathy. Researchers took RNA transcripts and amplified the TCR beta CDR3 regions from them. First-round RT-PCR with HTBI primers amplified the TCR CDR3 region. Using its own MiXCR run on the multiplex PCR reads, TCRdb lists one record per CDR3 protein. The data hold roughly 350,000 distinct CDR3 sequences, with approximately 15% observed a single time. The specimen was blood. The receptors here all came from a woman younger than 45 with Graves' hyperthyroidism.

This clonotype was detected ten times or more. The V gene is TRBV7-2, the J gene TRBJ1-2, with D possibly TRBD1 on 5 matching bases. V was clipped by 3 bases and J by 3 bases, with 14 bases between them. The CDR3 covers 15 residues. Germline values: CDR1 SGHTA, CDR2 FQGNSA. The CDR3 coding sequence is TGTGCCAGCAGCTTTAAAACCGGGGGGGACTATGGCTACACCTTC. This codes for CASSFKTGGDYGYTF. The variable domain in full, completed from reference TRBV7-2 and TRBJ1-2, reads GAGVSQSPSNKVTEKGKDVELRCDPISGHTALYWYRQSLGQGLEFLIYFQGNSAPDKSGLPSDRFSAERTGGSVSTLTIQRTQQEDSAVYLCASSFKTGGDYGYTFGSGTRLTVV.

The V and J genes are TRBV6-6 and TRBJ1-1; D gene unclear. CDR3 length: 13 residues. V lost 0 bases, J lost 7 bases, and 9 bases lay in between. Germline V gives CDR1 MNHNY, CDR2 SVGAGI (reference sequence). The CDR3 is CASSYSALGEAFF. The DNA of the CDR3 is TGTGCCAGCAGTTACTCGGCCTTGGGTGAAGCTTTCTTT.

In its sample, this clonotype was seen many times. The chain's CDR3 is CSARGGSSYNEQFF. Here the CDR3 DNA reads TGCAGTGCTAGAGGAGGAAGCTCCTACAATGAGCAGTTCTTC. This chain connects TRBV20-1 to TRBJ2-1; D uncertain. The germline V and J ends were trimmed by 1 base and 0 bases, with 7 bases remaining between them. The CDR3 covers 14 residues. Germline lookup yields CDR1 DFQATT and CDR2 SNEGSKA (reference sequence).

This clonotype came up a few times. The genes are TRBV4-2 and TRBJ1-1; D unresolved. V was pared by 4 bases and J by 2 bases, with 8 bases between. CDR1 and CDR2 (germline): LGHNA, YNFKEQ. The CDR3 contains 13 residues. CDR3 region: CASSPLANTEAFF. The CDR3 DNA is TGTGCCAGCAGCCCCTTGGCAAACACTGAAGCTTTCTTT.

This clonotype was seen only a few times. CDR3 sequence (DNA): TGTGCCAGCAGCGTACAGAAGAACTATGGCTACACCTTC. Its protein is CASSVQKNYGYTF. The gene calls are TRBV2 and TRBJ1-2, with unresolved D. Germline loops: CDR1 SNHLY, CDR2 FYNNEI. V lost 6 bases, J lost 2 bases, and 10 bases lay in between. The CDR3 has 13 residues.

The chain recombines TRBV7-8 with TRBJ1-2; tentatively, D is TRBD1 (5 bases). Trimming cost V 0 bases and J 14 bases, with 16 bases left between them. The CDR3 runs 13 residues. CDR1 SGHVS and CDR2 FQNEAQ come from the germline V gene. CDR3 nucleotides: TGTGCCAGCAGCTTAGCGCGGGGCAGCCGTTGTACCTTC. As protein: CASSLARGSRCTF.

This clonotype was seen ten or more times. The chain couples TRBV6-1 to TRBJ2-3; 7 bases align to TRBD1. The CDR3 covers 15 residues. The trim removed 3 bases at V and 5 bases at J, leaving 8 bases unmatched. Per germline, CDR1 MNHNS and CDR2 SASEGT. The CDR3 DNA reads TGTGCCAGCAGTGATGTCGGACAGGTACTAGATACGCAGTATTTT. It yields the protein CASSDVGQVLDTQYF.

The chain combines TRBV11-2 with TRBJ1-1; weak D call: TRBD1 (5 bases). Trimming took 4 bases from V and 0 from J, leaving 9 bases between them. Germline lookup yields CDR1 SGHAT and CDR2 FQNNGV. The CDR3 has 14 amino acids. The CDR3 loop is CASSSLGVNTEAFF. CDR3 in DNA: TGTGCCAGCAGCTCTCTAGGGGTGAACACTGAAGCTTTCTTT.

The gene calls are TRBV5-1 and TRBJ2-5, with 12 bases fitting TRBD2. This CDR3 is built from 15 residues. From germline, CDR1 is SGHRS and CDR2 YFSETQ. With V trimmed by 4 bases and J by 2 bases, 3 bases remained unmatched. The CDR3 reads CASSALAGGQETQYF. The CDR3 nucleotides are TGCGCCAGCAGCGCTCTAGCGGGAGGGCAAGAGACCCAGTACTTC. Combining the CDR3 with reference TRBV5-1 and TRBJ2-5 gives the whole variable domain KAGVTQTPRYLIKTRGQQVTLSCSPISGHRSVSWYQQTPGQGLQFLFEYFSETQRNKGNFPGRFSGRQFSNSRSEMNVSTLELGDSALYLCASSALAGGQETQYFGPGTRLLVL.

This clonotype has at least ten counts. J is TRBJ2-2 and V is TRBV28, with a possible D match to TRBD2 (5 bases). V lost 6 bases and J 7 bases, leaving 12 bases between the germline ends. The CDR3 loop spans 13 amino acids. Germline V gene lookup returns CDR1 MDHEN and CDR2 SYDVKM. CDR3 sequence (DNA): TGTGCCAGCAGCCTGGACTCCGGCGGGGAGCTGTTTTTT. It yields the protein CASSLDSGGELFF.

This clonotype was counted at least ten times. The chain has TRBV7-9 and TRBJ2-7; 7 nucleotides align to TRBD1. After removal of 3 bases from V and 7 bases from J, the junction contained 6 bases not matched to a gene. This CDR3 comprises 13 residues. Germline values: CDR1 SEHNR, CDR2 FQNEAQ (reference sequence). The CDR3 sequence is CASSFYRGEEQYF. DNA of the CDR3: TGTGCCAGCAGCTTCTACAGGGGCGAAGAGCAGTACTTC.